Described below is a single TCR beta chain sequence and its context. Its recognized antigen is unknown. No much larger clone exists at a distance of one base, and base qualities are not known. The record originates from a study of CD8+ T cells in alopecia areata (dated by TCRdb to the late 2010s). Looking at the study overall: The treated patients took part in an open-label pilot trial in which moderate-to-severe alopecia areata was treated with oral tofacitinib at 5 to 10 mg twice daily. Patients on tofacitinib were biopsied at baseline and after 4 and 24 weeks of treatment, and several of the patients also had a later scalp biopsy. TCRbeta CDR3 regions were amplified by immunoSEQ multiplex PCR with 35 Vbeta forward and 13 Jbeta reverse primers. Patients received tofacitinib for 6 to 18 months and were then followed off drug for 6 months to check for delayed response and recurrence. Clonality in the scalp was compared among normal scalp (n=4), patchy alopecia areata scalp (n=8), and alopecia totalis/universalis scalp (n=8). RNA came from the PAXgene miRNA kit for fixed scalp, the miRNeasy kit for PBMCs, and the RNeasy kit for mouse skin. Human TCRbeta sequencing covered scalp tissue and sorted CD4+ and CD8+ peripheral blood T cells from patchy and totalis/universalis alopecia areata patients and healthy controls. To study T cell clonal expansion in alopecia areata, the researchers applied high-throughput TCRbeta sequencing to both the C3H/HeJ mouse model and human patients.

On the study overall, not on this receptor specifically: Unlike mouse skin, where gammadelta T cells dominate, normal human skin contains resident alphabeta T cells that get sequenced too, which complicates analysis of the scalp TCR repertoire. Shared TCR sequences between patients were less evident than in mice, which may be partly attributable to HLA diversity in the patient population. Compared with normal scalp, lesional scalp, particularly in alopecia totalis/universalis, had higher clonality and more expanded CD8+ clones, which suggests antigenic drive.

CDR1 is given as LNHNV and CDR2 as YYDKDF, both from the germline V gene (reference sequence). Including the terminal cysteine and phenylalanine, the CDR3 comprises 17 residues. Only the CDR3 portion is preserved as DNA: 51 bases, with reading frame beginning at the first base. After removal of 1 base from V and 2 bases from J, the junction retains 7 bases not matched to a gene. This specimen's time point label, per the study, means: baseline before oral tofacitinib. From alopecia areata patients, peripheral blood was collected along with lesional scalp punch biopsies. PBMCs were separated by density centrifugation and stained for CD3, CD4 and CD8, after which CD4+ and CD8+ T cells were sorted on a FACSAria. Libraries were made using the immunoSEQ multiplex PCR assay. For TCR sequencing, RNA was extracted from every sample and reverse transcribed into cDNA to serve as template. SuperScript III was used for first-strand cDNA synthesis, primed with a 2:1 mix of oligo-dT and random hexamers. Amplification bias was assessed with a synthetic immune receptor repertoire, and residual bias was removed computationally. Per the source publication's procedure: Raw reads were preprocessed for error removal, and CDR3 was defined according to IMGT conventions as running from the conserved cysteine to phenylalanine. To get clonality, Shannon entropy was normalized by log2 of the number of productive unique TCRs and the result was subtracted from 1. CD4 or CD8 identity of scalp clones was inferred by cross-referencing scalp TCRbeta sequences with sorted blood CD4 and CD8 repertoires. TCRdb took over this immuneACCESS table, retaining in-frame rearrangements with V and J assigned. Such tables are incomplete; in checked studies, under half of the missing clones stem from an unresolved V gene, and the remainder is unexplained. The DNA was the basis for D and trimming; V, J and clone size are from that table. The sample table records around 250,000 clones; roughly 69% of these occur just once. In total, the top ten clones hold 1.2% of the sample.

The sequence came from a human donor with alopecia areata. Sequences were derived from CD4+ T cells sorted from blood, sampled at week 0. The receptor chain draws on TRBV15 and TRBJ1-5; 8 central bases correspond to TRBD1. The DNA sequence is as follows: TGTGCCACCAGCAGAGGGAAACAGGACAGGGGCAATCAGCCCCAGCATTTT. It translates as CATSRGKQDRGNQPQHF.